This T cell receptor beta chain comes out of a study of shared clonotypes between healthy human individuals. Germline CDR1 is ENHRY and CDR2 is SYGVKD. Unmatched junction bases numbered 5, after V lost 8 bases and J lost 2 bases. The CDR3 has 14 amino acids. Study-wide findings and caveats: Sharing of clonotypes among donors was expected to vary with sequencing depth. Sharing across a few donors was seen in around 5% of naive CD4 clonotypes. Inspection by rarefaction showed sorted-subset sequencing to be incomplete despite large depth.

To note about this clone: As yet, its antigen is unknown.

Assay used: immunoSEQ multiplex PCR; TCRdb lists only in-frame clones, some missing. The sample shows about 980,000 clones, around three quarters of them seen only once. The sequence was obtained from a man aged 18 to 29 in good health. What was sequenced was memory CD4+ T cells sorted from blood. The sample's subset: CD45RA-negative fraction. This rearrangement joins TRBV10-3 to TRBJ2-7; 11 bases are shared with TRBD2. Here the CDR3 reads CAISGTSGPYEQYF. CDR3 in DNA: TGTGCCATCTCTGGGACTAGCGGTCCCTACGAGCAGTACTTC.